The clone carrying this T cell receptor (beta chain) has only one observation. What it binds is unknown. Primers for the PCR totalled 60 Vbeta and 13 Jbeta. Using immunoSEQ multiplex PCR, the repertoire was profiled, and TCRdb retains in-frame clones only, with some absent. This sample has fewer than 140,000 clones, with about two thirds found just once. The data stem from a study of cytomegalovirus exposure and HLA in healthy donors. The study, taken as a whole, reports: Sequencing had likely introduced a cluster of highly shared sequence variants as an artifact. Several top significant clusters appeared, in a later analysis, to be linked to common viral pathogens.

Looked up from germline, CDR1 is SGHAT and CDR2 is FQNNGV. CDR3 size: 14 residues. Germline trimming cut 5 bases from V and 8 bases from J; bases unmatched to any gene: 8. This sequence joins TRBV11-2 and TRBJ2-1, with TRBD1 matching 8 bases. The clonotype originates from a boy between 5 and 17 years old in good health and CMV-seronegative. Sequencing input: PBMCs. The CDR3 sequence is CASSMSNRGDEQFF. The CDR3, as DNA: TGTGCCAGCAGCATGAGCAACAGGGGGGATGAGCAGTTCTTC.